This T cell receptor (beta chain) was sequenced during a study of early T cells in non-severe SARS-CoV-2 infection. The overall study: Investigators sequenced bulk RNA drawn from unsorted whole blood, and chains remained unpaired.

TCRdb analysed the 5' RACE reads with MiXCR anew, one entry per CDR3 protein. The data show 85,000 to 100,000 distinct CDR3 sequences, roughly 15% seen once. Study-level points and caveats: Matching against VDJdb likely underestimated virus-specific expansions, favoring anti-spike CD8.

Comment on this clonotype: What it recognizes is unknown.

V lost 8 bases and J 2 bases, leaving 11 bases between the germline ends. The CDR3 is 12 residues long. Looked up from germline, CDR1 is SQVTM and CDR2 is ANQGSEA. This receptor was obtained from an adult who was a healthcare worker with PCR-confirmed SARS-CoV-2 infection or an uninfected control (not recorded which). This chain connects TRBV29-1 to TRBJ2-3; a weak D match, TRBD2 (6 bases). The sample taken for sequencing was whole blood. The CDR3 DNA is TGCAGCCCCGGGACTCTCACAGATACGCAGTATTTT. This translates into CSPGTLTDTQYF.